The 6 T cell receptor beta chains below were found in one sample sequenced in a study of blood T cell repertoires in COVID-19. This table comes from immunoSEQ multiplex PCR, and its TCRdb copy is limited to in-frame clones, with some not included. The table includes about 100,000 clones, 80% to 90% detected once. The specimen sequenced was peripheral blood. Every receptor here comes from a man aged 80 or over with acute or convalescent COVID-19.

This chain uses TRBV5-6 with TRBJ2-7; 9 bases match TRBD1. This CDR3 contains 14 residues. The germline V gene encodes CDR1 SGHDT and CDR2 YYEEEE. Trimming took 3 bases from V and 1 from J; bases not matched to a gene: 2. The CDR3: CASSWDRVSYEQYF. The DNA of the CDR3 is TGTGCCAGCAGCTGGGACAGGGTGTCCTACGAGCAGTACTTC.

The CDR3 DNA reads TGTGCCAGCAGTTTACGACAGGCCCTACCTAATGCTGAAGCTTTCTTT. Translation: CASSLRQALPNAEAFF. This chain connects TRBV28 to TRBJ1-1; D possibly corresponds to TRBD1 (6 bases). The CDR3 covers 16 residues. V was trimmed by 2 bases and J by 6 bases, leaving 19 bases between them. The germline V gene has CDR1 MDHEN and CDR2 SYDVKM.

The rearrangement uses TRBV9 and TRBJ2-3; D might be TRBD2 (5 bases). Trimming removed 2 bases at V and 7 bases at J, with 17 bases between. This CDR3 is 15 amino acids long. Germline values: CDR1 SGDLS, CDR2 YYNGEE. CDR3 coding DNA: TGTGCCAGCAGCGTGGCGGACTCAGGCACGAATACGCAGTATTTT. Protein: CASSVADSGTNTQYF. The complete variable domain, with remaining parts taken from reference TRBV9 and TRBJ2-3, reads DSGVTQTPKHLITATGQRVTLRCSPRSGDLSVYWYQQSLDQGLQFLIQYYNGEERAKGNILERFSAQQFPDLHSELNLSSLELGDSALYFCASSVADSGTNTQYFGPGTRLTVL.

The chain has TRBV4-1 and TRBJ1-2, with D perhaps TRBD1 (5 bases). This CDR3 has 14 residues. Trimming took off 0 bases at V and 5 bases at J, with 10 bases between the two ends. In germline, CDR1 is MGHRA, CDR2 YSYEKL. CDR3 DNA: TGCGCCAGCAGCCAAGACGACAGATTTTATGGCTACACCTTC. Translating it yields CASSQDDRFYGYTF.

J is TRBJ1-1 and V is TRBV2; 9 nucleotides match TRBD1. The germline V gene has CDR1 SNHLY and CDR2 FYNNEI. V trimming: 6 bases; J trimming: 0 bases; junction bases outside the gene matches: 5. The CDR3 covers 15 residues. The CDR3 spells CASRGGTGLNTEAFF. CDR3 DNA: TGTGCCAGCAGGGGCGGGACAGGGCTGAACACTGAAGCTTTCTTT. The full variable domain, in which reference TRBV2 and TRBJ1-1 provide the parts outside the CDR3, is EPEVTQTPSHQVTQMGQEVILRCVPISNHLYFYWYRQILGQKVEFLVSFYNNEISEKSEIFDDQFSVERPDGSNFTLKIRSTKLEDSAMYFCASRGGTGLNTEAFFGQGTRLTVV.

The rearrangement links TRBV4-3 to TRBJ2-1, with 7 positions matching TRBD1. CDR3 length: 16 amino acids. J gave up 4 bases and V 0 bases, and 6 bases lay outside the gene matches. The germline V gene encodes CDR1 LGHNA and CDR2 YSLEER. The DNA of the CDR3 is TGCGCCAGCAGCCAAGAGGGCCAGGGGGTGTACAATGAGCAGTTCTTC. Amino acid sequence: CASSQEGQGVYNEQFF.